These T cell receptor beta chains were read from a single sample in a study of blood T cells in healthy people across ages. TCRdb re-analysed the 5' RACE reads in MiXCR, keeping a single row per CDR3 protein. Here the sample spans 780,000 or so distinct CDR3 sequences, 56% being singletons. Material for sequencing was blood. The receptors here all came from a man in his forties in good health. Both conserved end residues are part of each CDR3. D genes are given only for firm matches. Clone sizes are given selectively: once, few, many, or a class where the clone is expanded.

j_call,d_call,clone_size,v_call,cdr3_aa,cdr3_nt
TRBJ2-4,NA,NA,TRBV2,CASSGQNIQYF,TGTGCCAGCAGTGGGCAAAACATTCAGTACTTC
TRBJ2-5,NA,many,TRBV5-1,CASSWGETQYF,TGTGCCAGCAGCTGGGGGGAGACCCAGTACTTC
TRBJ2-7,TRBD1,NA,TRBV5-5,CASSLVPGRGNYEQYF,TGTGCCAGCAGCTTGGTCCCCGGCAGGGGGAACTACGAGCAGTACTTC
TRBJ2-3,TRBD2,once,TRBV5-1,CASSLAGVTTDTQYF,TGCGCCAGCAGTCTAGCGGGAGTTACCACAGATACGCAGTATTTT
TRBJ1-4,TRBD1,NA,TRBV20-1,CSGSAGTENEKLFF,TGCAGTGGATCGGCCGGGACAGAAAATGAAAAACTGTTTTTT
TRBJ2-1,TRBD2,NA,TRBV4-1,CASSRALAGGNEQFF,TGCGCCAGCAGCCGGGCACTAGCGGGGGGTAATGAGCAGTTCTTC
TRBJ2-5,TRBD2,NA,TRBV7-2,CASSFPGLAIVETQYF,TGTGCCAGCAGCTTCCCGGGACTAGCGATCGTGGAGACCCAGTACTTC
TRBJ2-1,NA,many,TRBV4-1,CASSQGSVRDLGQFF,TGCGCCAGCAGCCAAGGATCGGTCAGGGATTTGGGGCAGTTCTTC
TRBJ1-4,NA,NA,TRBV3-1,CASSQVEWEKLFF,TGTGCCAGCAGCCAAGTCGAGTGGGAAAAACTGTTTTTT
TRBJ2-7,NA,NA,TRBV7-3,CASSLGFFEDAKYF,TGTGCCAGCAGCTTAGGGTTTTTCGAGGACGCCAAGTACTTC
TRBJ2-5,NA,NA,TRBV12-3/TRBV12-4,CASTAGRETQYF,TGTGCCAGCACCGCAGGGCGTGAGACCCAGTACTTC
TRBJ1-2,NA,NA,TRBV29-1,CSVVRGDGYTF,TGCAGCGTTGTCAGGGGAGATGGCTACACCTTC
TRBJ2-7,NA,NA,TRBV27,CASSLLASANYEQYF,TGTGCCAGCAGTTTATTGGCTAGCGCGAACTACGAGCAGTACTTC
TRBJ2-3,TRBD2,NA,TRBV24-1,CATSDGGTSGRADTQYF,TGTGCCACCAGTGATGGCGGGACTAGCGGGAGGGCAGATACGCAGTATTTT
TRBJ1-6,NA,once,TRBV15,CATSRKGNSPLDF,TGTGCCACCAGCAGAAAAGGGAATTCACCCCTCGACTTT
TRBJ2-3,TRBD2,NA,TRBV5-1,CASSPFAGEFTDTQYF,TGCGCCAGCAGTCCGTTCGCGGGAGAGTTCACAGATACGCAGTATTTT
TRBJ1-2,TRBD1,NA,TRBV6-1,CASSDVSSGGGYTF,TGTGCCAGCAGTGATGTCTCCTCAGGGGGAGGCTACACCTTC
TRBJ2-3,NA,NA,TRBV4-3,CASSQVRQLVPDTQYF,TGCGCCAGCAGCCAAGTTCGGCAGTTAGTTCCAGATACGCAGTATTTT